This entry features one TCR beta chain sequence. Its antigen is unidentified. V lost 9 bases and J lost 7; bases outside the gene matches: 9. The CDR3 contains 13 residues. The germline CDR1 and CDR2 sequences are LNHDA and SQIVND (reference sequence). The table came from immunoSEQ multiplex PCR; TCRdb's copy has only in-frame clones and leaves some out. The table includes 150,000 to 200,000 clones, around 82% detected once. This entry comes from a study of cytomegalovirus exposure and HLA in healthy donors. Points from the study as a whole: The tendency of first-cohort TCR clusters to co-occur in the roughly 130 validation repertoires was the finding of a later analysis. The study put 150 or so TCR beta chains on its list as cytomegalovirus-associated. Most TCR sequences were seen very rarely across donors, but some public TCRs occurred in many.

Sample: PBMCs. V gene TRBV19 combines with J gene TRBJ1-5, with TRBD1 identical over 7 bases. The sequence derives from a man under 40 in good health and CMV-seropositive. The CDR3 nucleotides read TGTGCCAGCTCCGGACAGGAAGGACAGCCCCAGCATTTT. Its protein product is CASSGQEGQPQHF.